What follows are 2 T cell receptor beta chains derived from one specimen sequenced in a study of blood T cell repertoires in COVID-19 (dated by TCRdb to 2018 to 2021). Library prep was done by the immunoSEQ multiplex PCR assay. The source is immuneACCESS, and TCRdb retained only in-frame sequences with V and J called. Part of the clones is not carried over; for the studies checked, unresolved V genes explain less than half of this, and the remainder is unexplained. The table for this sample lists hundreds of thousands of clones; 88% of them were counted only once. The ten largest clones capture 0.99% of the sample. Input material: peripheral blood. The receptors shown here come from a middle-aged woman who had recovered from COVID-19.

The chain couples TRBV4-1 to TRBJ2-1; 7 nucleotides agree with TRBD2. The J segment lost 0 bases and the V segment lost 2 bases, leaving 4 bases of the junction unmatched. CDR1 is MGHRA, CDR2 YSYEKL, per germline. The CDR3 has 16 residues. As DNA, the CDR3 is TGCGCCAGCAGCCAATCCGGGAGGAGCTCCTACAATGAGCAGTTCTTC. It is translated as CASSQSGRSSYNEQFF.

V and J are TRBV19 and TRBJ2-1, with TRBD2 matching 10 bases. Germline loops: CDR1 LNHDA, CDR2 SQIVND (reference sequence). V shed 5 bases, J shed 9 bases, and the junction held 10 bases outside the gene matches. The CDR3 spans 15 residues. The DNA for the CDR3 is TGTGCCAGTAGTCTTAGCGGGAGGAGCGAAGTTGAGCAGTTCTTC. Encoded protein: CASSLSGRSEVEQFF.